The present TCR beta chain was sequenced within a study of patients and donors after allogeneic stem cell transplantation (dated by TCRdb to between 2020 and 2021). The method behind the library was RT-PCR. The sequencing machine was a NextSeq 550. Using fastp trimming at Q25 and MiXCR clonotype assembly, TCRdb reanalyzed the public sequencing data and kept in-frame beta chains. Each CDR3 protein appears once, grouped with its most common genes and DNA. The sample data list around 150,000 distinct CDR3 sequences, and roughly two fifths of these were observed just once. Together, the top ten hold roughly 50% of the sample. In regard to this clonotype: The specificity of this receptor is unknown. One end of the junction does not line up with germline, which may come from a read error.

Its CDR3 holds 16 amino acids, cysteine through phenylalanine. This entry keeps only the CDR3 DNA: 48 bases, framed from base 1. Looking up the germline V gene yields CDR1 SGHDN and CDR2 FVKESK. The sample was blood, either unsorted or a sorted T cell fraction (not recorded which). This TCR came from a human donor who was either an allogeneic HSCT recipient or a stem cell or donor lymphocyte infusion donor (not recorded which). It is not recorded whose cells these are; they may come from a transplant donor. The receptor chain draws on TRBV14 and TRBJ2-1; TRBD2 aligns with 11 central bases. The sequence in DNA is TGTGCCAGCAGCCTCTTAGCGGGGGGGCAGTACAATGAGCTGTTCTTC. This codes for CASSLLAGGQYNELFF.